The clone carrying this T cell receptor (beta chain) was detected ten times or more. Its antigen is not identified. The data are from a study of regulatory T cells in long-lasting Graves disease. About the study: Over 5 years of antithyroid drugs plus positive TSH receptor antibodies defined persistent Graves' disease.

Germline loops: CDR1 GTSNPN, CDR2 SVGIG (reference sequence). The CDR3 totals 13 residues. V dropped 0 bases and J dropped 8 bases, with 10 bases sitting between them. Study-wide results and caveats: Less diverse TCR repertoires were seen in persistent Graves' patients than in newly diagnosed ones.

Researchers made TCR beta libraries by using iRepertoire HTBI primers and running Arm-PCR on CDR3 regions. TCRdb processed the multiplex PCR reads anew with MiXCR; each CDR3 protein has one entry. Here the sample spans around 510,000 distinct CDR3 sequences, more than 20% being singletons. Time point indicated: persistent/refractory GD, antithyroid drugs over 5 years with positive TRAb. With RNA extracted from PBMCs as input, the TCR library was made. J is TRBJ2-2 and V is TRBV30; either TRBD1 or TRBD2 may fit D (5 bases each). Sample: peripheral blood mononuclear cells (PBMCs), taken when the disease was refractory, from a patient treated with antithyroid drugs. This receptor was identified in a female donor with Graves disease. CDR3 protein: CAWSVGESGELFF. DNA for the CDR3: TGTGCCTGGAGTGTAGGGGAGTCTGGGGAGCTGTTTTTT.